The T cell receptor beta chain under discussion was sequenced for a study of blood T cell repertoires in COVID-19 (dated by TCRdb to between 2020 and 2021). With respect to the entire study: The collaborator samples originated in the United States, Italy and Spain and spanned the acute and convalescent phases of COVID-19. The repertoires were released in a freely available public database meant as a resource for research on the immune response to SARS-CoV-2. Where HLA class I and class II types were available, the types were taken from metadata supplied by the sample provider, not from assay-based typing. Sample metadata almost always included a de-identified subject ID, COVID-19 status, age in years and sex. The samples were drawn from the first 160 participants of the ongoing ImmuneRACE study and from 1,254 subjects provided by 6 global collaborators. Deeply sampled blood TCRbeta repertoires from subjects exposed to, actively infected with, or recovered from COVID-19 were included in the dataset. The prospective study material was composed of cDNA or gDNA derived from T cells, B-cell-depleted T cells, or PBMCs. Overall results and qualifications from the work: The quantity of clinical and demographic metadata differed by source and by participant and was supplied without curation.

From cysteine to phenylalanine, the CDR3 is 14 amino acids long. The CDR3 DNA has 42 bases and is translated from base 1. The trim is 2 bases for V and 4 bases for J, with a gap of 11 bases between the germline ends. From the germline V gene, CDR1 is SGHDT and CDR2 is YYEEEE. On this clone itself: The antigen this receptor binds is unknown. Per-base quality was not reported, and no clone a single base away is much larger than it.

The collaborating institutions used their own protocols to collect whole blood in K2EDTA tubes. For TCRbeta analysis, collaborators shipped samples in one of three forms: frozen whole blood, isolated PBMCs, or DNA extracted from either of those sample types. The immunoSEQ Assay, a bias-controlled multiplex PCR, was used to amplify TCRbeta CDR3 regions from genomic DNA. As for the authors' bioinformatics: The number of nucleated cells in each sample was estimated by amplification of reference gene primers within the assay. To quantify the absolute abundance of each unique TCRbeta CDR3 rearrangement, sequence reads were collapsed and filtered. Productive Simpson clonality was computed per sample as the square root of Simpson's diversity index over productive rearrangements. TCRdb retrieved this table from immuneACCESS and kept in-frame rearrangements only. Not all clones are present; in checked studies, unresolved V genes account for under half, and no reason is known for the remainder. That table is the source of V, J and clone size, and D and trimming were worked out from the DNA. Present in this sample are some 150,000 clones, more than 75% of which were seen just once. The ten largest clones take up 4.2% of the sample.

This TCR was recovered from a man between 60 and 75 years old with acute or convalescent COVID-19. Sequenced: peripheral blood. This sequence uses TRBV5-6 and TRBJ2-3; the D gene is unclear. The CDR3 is CASSFGAPPDTQYF. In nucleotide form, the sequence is TGTGCCAGCAGCTTCGGAGCTCCCCCAGATACGCAGTATTTT.